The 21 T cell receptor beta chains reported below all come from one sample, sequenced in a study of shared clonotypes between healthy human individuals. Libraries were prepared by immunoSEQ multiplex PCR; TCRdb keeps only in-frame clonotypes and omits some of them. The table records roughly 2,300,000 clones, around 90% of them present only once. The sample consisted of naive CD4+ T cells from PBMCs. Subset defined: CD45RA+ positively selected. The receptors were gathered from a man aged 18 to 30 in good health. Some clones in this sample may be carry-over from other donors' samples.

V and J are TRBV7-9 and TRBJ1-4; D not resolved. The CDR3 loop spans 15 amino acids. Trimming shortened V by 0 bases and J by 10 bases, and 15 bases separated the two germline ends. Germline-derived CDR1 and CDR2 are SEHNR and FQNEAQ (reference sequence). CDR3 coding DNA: TGTGCCAGCAGCTTAGCCGCGTTGGGCTGGGGAAAACTGTTTTTT. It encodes CASSLAALGWGKLFF.

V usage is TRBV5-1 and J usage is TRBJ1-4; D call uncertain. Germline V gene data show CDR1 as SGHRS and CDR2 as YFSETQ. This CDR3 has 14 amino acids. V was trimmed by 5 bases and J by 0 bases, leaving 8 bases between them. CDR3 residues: CASRSGTTNEKLFF. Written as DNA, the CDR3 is TGCGCCAGCAGGTCCGGGACAACTAATGAAAAACTGTTTTTT.

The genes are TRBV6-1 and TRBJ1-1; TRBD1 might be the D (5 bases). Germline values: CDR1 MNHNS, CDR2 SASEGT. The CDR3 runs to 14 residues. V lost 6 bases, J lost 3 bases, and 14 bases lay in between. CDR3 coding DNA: TGTGCCAGCAGAGAACGGGGGAGGGACACTGAAGCTTTCTTT. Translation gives CASRERGRDTEAFF.

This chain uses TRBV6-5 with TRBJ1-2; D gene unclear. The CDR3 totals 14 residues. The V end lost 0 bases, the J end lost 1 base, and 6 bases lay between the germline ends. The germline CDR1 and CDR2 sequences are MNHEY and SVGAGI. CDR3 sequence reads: CASSYSSRNYGYTF. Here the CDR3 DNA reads TGTGCCAGCAGTTACTCGTCCCGTAACTATGGCTACACCTTC.

The DNA of the CDR3 is TGTGCCAGCAGCTTAGCGGCACAGGCTAGCACAGATACGCAGTATTTT. Translating gives CASSLAAQASTDTQYF. This chain uses TRBV7-2 with TRBJ2-3, with D maybe TRBD1 (5 bases). CDR1 is SGHTA, CDR2 FQGNSA, per germline. The CDR3 sequence is 16 residues long. Trimming took off 0 bases at V and 0 bases at J, with 10 bases between the two ends.

In DNA, the CDR3 is TGTGCCAGCAGCTCCGCCACCTCGGGGGCAGAGTATGGCTACACCTTC. It specifies CASSSATSGAEYGYTF. The chain uses TRBV7-9 and TRBJ1-2, with D tentatively TRBD1 (6 bases). The germline V gene has CDR1 SEHNR and CDR2 FQNEAQ (reference sequence). The V gene lost 4 bases and the J gene lost 5 bases, with 20 bases spanning the gap. The CDR3 runs to 16 residues.

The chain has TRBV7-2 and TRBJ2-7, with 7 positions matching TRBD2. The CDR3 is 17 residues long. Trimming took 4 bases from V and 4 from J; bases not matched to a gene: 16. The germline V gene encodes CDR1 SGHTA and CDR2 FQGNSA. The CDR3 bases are TGTGCCAGCAGCTCAAGGGGATGGAGCGGGGATTTTTACGAGCAGTACTTC. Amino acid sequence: CASSSRGWSGDFYEQYF. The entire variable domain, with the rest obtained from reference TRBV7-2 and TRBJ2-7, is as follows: GAGVSQSPSNKVTEKGKDVELRCDPISGHTALYWYRQSLGQGLEFLIYFQGNSAPDKSGLPSDRFSAERTGGSVSTLTIQRTQQEDSAVYLCASSSRGWSGDFYEQYFGPGTRLTVT.

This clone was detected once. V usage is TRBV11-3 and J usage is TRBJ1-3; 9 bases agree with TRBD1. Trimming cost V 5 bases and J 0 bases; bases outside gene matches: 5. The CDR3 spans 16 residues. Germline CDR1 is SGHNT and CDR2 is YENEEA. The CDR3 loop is CASSPGQGYSGNTIYF. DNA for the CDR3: TGTGCCAGCAGCCCCGGACAGGGGTACTCTGGAAACACCATATATTTT.

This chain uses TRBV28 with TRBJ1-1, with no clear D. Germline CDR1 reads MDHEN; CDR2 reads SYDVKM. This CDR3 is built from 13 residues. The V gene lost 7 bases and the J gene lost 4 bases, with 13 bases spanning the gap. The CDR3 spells CASTPPGVTEAFF. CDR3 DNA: TGTGCCAGCACTCCGCCGGGAGTCACTGAAGCTTTCTTT.

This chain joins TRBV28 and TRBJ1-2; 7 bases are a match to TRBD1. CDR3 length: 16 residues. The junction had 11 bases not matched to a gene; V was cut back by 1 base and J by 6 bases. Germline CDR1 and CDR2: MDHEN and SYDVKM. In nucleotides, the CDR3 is TGTGCCAGCAGTTTATTATCAGAAAGGGGGCAGAATGGCTACACCTTC. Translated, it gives CASSLLSERGQNGYTF.

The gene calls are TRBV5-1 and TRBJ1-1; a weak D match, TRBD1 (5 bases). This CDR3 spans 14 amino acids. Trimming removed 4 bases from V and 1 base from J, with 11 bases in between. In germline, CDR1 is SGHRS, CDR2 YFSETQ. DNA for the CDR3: TGCGCCAGCAGCACCGACAGCTGGAACACTGAAGCTTTCTTT. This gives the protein CASSTDSWNTEAFF.

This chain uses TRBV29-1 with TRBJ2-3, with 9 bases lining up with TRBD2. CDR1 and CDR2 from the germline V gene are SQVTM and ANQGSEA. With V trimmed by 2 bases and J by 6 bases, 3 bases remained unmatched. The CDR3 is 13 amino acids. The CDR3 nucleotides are TGCAGCGTTGAACCCAGCGGGAGGGATACGCAGTATTTT. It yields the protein CSVEPSGRDTQYF.

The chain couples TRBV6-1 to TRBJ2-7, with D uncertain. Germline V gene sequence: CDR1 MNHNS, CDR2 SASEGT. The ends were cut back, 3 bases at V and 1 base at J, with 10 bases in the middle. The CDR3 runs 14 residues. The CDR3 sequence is CASSDSLISYEQYF. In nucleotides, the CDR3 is TGTGCCAGCAGTGACAGCCTAATATCCTACGAGCAGTACTTC.

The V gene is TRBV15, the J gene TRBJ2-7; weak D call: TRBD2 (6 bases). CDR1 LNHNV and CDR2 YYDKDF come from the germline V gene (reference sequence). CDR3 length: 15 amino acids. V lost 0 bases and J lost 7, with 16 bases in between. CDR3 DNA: TGTGCCACCAGCAGAGATATGCCGGGAGTCGGGGAGCAGTACTTC. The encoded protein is CATSRDMPGVGEQYF.

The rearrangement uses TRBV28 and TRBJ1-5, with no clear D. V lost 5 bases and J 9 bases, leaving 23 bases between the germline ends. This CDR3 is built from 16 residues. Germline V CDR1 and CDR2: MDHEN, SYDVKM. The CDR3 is CASSPPLMEATRPQHF. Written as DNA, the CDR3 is TGTGCCAGCAGTCCCCCCCTGATGGAGGCTACGAGGCCCCAGCATTTT.

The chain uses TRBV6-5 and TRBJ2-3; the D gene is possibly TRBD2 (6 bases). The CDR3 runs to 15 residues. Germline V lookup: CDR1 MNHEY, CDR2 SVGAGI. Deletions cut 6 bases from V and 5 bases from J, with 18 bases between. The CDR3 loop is CASSLGGGPGDTQYF. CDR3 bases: TGTGCCAGCAGCCTCGGAGGAGGGCCGGGAGATACGCAGTATTTT.

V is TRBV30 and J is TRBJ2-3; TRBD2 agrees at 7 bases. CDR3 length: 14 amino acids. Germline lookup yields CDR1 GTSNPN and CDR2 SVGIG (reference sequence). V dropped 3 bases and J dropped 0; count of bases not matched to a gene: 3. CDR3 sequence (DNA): TGTGCCTGGAGATCTAGCGGCAGCACAGATACGCAGTATTTT. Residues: CAWRSSGSTDTQYF.

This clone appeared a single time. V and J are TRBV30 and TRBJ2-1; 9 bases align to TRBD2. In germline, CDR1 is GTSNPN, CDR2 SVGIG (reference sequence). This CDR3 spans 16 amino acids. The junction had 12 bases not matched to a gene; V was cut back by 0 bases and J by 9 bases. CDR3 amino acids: CAWSVGPSGMGGEQFF. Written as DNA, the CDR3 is TGTGCCTGGAGTGTGGGGCCTAGCGGGATGGGGGGTGAGCAGTTCTTC.

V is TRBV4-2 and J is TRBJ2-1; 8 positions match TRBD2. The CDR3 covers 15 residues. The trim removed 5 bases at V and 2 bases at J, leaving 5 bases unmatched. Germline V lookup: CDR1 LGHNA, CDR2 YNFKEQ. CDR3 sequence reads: CASSGQREPYNEQFF. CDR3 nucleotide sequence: TGTGCCAGCAGCGGGCAGCGGGAGCCCTACAATGAGCAGTTCTTC.

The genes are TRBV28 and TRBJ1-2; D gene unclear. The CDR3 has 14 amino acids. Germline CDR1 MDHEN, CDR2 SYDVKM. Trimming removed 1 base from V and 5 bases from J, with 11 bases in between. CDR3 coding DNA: TGTGCCAGCAGTTTATTGGCAGCTTATTATGGCTACACCTTC. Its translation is CASSLLAAYYGYTF.

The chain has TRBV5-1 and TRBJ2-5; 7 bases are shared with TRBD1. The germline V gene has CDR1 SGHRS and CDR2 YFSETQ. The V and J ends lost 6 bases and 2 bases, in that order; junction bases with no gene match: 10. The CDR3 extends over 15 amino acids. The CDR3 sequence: CASTKGQLSQETQYF. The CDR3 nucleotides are TGCGCCAGCACCAAGGGACAGCTTTCTCAAGAGACCCAGTACTTC.